This T cell receptor (beta chain) was recovered during a study of blood T cell repertoires in COVID-19. Overall study: Acute and convalescent COVID-19 samples came from the United States, Italy and Spain. T cells, B-cell-depleted T cells, or PBMCs provided the cDNA or gDNA that served as material.

The repertoire was sequenced with immunoSEQ multiplex PCR; TCRdb's copy has only in-frame clones and lacks some. The sample holds some 100,000 clones, approximately 86% seen once. This clone has a single count. The CDR3 loop spans 17 amino acids. The trim removed 0 bases at V and 5 bases at J, leaving 9 bases unmatched. From germline, CDR1 is SGDLS and CDR2 YYNGEE. This TCR came from a man aged 45-65 years with COVID-19, enrolled during active disease. The chain carries TRBV9 and TRBJ2-5, with TRBD2 matching 11 bases. The sample taken for sequencing was peripheral blood. In nucleotides, the CDR3 is TGTGCCAGCAGCGTAGCTCCGGCTAGCGGGGGGCGGGAGACCCAGTACTTC. It is translated as CASSVAPASGGRETQYF.